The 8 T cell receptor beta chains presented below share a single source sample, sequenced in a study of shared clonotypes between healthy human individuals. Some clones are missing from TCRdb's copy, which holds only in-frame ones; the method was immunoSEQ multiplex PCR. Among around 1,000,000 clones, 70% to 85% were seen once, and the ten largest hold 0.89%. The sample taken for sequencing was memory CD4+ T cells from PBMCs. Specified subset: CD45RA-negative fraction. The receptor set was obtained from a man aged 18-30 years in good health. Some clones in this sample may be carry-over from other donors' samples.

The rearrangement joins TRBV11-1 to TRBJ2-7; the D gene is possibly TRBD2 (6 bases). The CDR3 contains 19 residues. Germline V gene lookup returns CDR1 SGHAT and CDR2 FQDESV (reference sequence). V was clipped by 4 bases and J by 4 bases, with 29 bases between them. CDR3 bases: TGTGCCAGCAGCTCCTTCCGGGGCCTTTGTGGGCGGGACGATTACGAGCAGTACTTC. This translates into CASSSFRGLCGRDDYEQYF.

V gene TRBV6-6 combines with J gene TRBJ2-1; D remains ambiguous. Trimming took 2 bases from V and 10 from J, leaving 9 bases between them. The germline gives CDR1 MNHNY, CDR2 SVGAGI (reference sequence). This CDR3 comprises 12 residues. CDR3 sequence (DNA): TGTGCCAGCAGTTACCTCCAGACGGAGCAGTTCTTC. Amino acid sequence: CASSYLQTEQFF.

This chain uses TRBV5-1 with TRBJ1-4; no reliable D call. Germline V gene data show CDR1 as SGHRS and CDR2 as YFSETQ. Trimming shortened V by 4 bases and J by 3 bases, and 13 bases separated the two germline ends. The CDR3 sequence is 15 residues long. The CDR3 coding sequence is TGCGCCAGCAGCCTTAATGGGGAGGCTAATGAAAAACTGTTTTTT. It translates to CASSLNGEANEKLFF.

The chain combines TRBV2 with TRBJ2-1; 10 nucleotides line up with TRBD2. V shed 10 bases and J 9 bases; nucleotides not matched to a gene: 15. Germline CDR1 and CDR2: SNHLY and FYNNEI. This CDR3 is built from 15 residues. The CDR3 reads CATGLGLAEGVEQFF. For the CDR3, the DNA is TGTGCCACCGGATTAGGACTAGCGGAGGGGGTTGAGCAGTTCTTC.

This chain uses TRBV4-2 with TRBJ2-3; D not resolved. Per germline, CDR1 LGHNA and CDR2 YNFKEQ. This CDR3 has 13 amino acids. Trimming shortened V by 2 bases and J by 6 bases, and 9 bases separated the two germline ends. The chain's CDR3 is CASSQRMADTQYF. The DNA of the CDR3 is TGTGCCAGCAGCCAAAGAATGGCGGATACGCAGTATTTT.

Written as DNA, the CDR3 is TGTGCCAGCAGCCCAGGGGAAGGCTACACCTTC. It codes for CASSPGEGYTF. The V and J genes are TRBV7-9 and TRBJ1-2, with D tentatively TRBD1 (6 bases). CDR1 SEHNR and CDR2 FQNEAQ come from the germline V gene (reference sequence). V lost 5 bases, J lost 8 bases, and 9 bases lay in between. The length of the CDR3 is 11 residues.

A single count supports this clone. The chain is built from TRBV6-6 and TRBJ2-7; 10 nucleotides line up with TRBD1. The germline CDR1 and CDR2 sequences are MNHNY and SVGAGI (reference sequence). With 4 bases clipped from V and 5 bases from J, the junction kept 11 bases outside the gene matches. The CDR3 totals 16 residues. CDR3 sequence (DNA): TGTGCCAGCAGTTTCTCCGGGACAGGGGTTGGGCACGAGCAGTACTTC. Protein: CASSFSGTGVGHEQYF.

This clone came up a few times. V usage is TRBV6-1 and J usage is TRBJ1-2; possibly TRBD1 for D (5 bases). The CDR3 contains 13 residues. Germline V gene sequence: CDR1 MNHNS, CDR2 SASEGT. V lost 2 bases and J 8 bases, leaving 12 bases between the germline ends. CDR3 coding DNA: TGTGCCAGCAGTGAAACGCAGGGAAGGGGCTACACCTTC. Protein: CASSETQGRGYTF.